This T cell receptor (beta chain) emerged from a study of cytomegalovirus exposure and HLA in healthy donors. Points from the study as a whole: The study flagged approximately 180 TCR beta chains as cytomegalovirus-associated. Immune exposure was documented only through CMV serostatus. In a later analysis, about 17,000 TCR beta sequences were associated with HLA alleles at 0.05 false discovery rate. Through in vitro validation, three CMV-associated chains were shown to be specific for CMV antigens.

A word on this clone: Antigen: not known.

This CDR3 region has 16 residues. Losses at the gene ends were 2 bases for V and 1 base for J; bases not matched to a gene: 2. CDR1 is LNHDA and CDR2 is SQIVND in the germline V gene (reference sequence). This PCR relied on a set of 60 Vbeta primers and 13 Jbeta primers. Generated by immunoSEQ multiplex PCR, the TCRdb table keeps only in-frame clones and is missing some. The table includes around 200,000 clones, roughly 84% detected once. The clonotype comes from a woman aged 50 to 60 in good health and CMV-seropositive. Sequences were obtained from PBMCs. This rearrangement joins TRBV19 to TRBJ2-6, with TRBD1 matching over 7 bases. The CDR3 nucleotides read TGTGCCAGTAGTATACAGGGGGAATCTGGGGCCAACGTCCTGACTTTC. Amino acid sequence: CASSIQGESGANVLTF.